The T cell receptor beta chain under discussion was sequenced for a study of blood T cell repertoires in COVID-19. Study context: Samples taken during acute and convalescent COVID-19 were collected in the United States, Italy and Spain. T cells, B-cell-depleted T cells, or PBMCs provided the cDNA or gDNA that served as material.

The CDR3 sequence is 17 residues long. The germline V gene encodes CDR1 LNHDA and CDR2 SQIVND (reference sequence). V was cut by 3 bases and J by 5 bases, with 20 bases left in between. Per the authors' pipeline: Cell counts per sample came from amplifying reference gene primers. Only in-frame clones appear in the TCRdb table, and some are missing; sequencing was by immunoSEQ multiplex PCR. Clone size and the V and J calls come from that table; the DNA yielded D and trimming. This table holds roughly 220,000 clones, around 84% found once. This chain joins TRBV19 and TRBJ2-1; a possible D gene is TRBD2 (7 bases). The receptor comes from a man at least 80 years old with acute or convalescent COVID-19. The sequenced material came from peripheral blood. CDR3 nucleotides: TGTGCCAGTAGTATGCCGGGGGGCCCTGACAAGAACAATGAGCAGTTCTTC. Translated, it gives CASSMPGGPDKNNEQFF.